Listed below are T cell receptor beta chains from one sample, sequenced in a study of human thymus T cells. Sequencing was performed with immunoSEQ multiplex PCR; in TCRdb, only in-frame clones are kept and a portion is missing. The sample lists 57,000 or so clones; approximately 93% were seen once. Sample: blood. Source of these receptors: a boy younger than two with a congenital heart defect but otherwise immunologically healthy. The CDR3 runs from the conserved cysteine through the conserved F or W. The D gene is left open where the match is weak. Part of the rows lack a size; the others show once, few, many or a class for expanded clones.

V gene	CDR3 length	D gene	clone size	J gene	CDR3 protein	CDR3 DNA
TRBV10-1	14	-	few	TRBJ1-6	CASSEEGRDSPLHF	TGCGCCAGCAGTGAAGAGGGGCGAGATTCACCCCTCCACTTT
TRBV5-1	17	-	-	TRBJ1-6	CASSLVPTGSVNSPLHF	TGCGCCAGCAGCTTGGTGCCAACAGGGTCGGTTAATTCACCCCTCCACTTT
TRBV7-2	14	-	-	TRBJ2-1	CASSSSGPNNEQFF	TGTGCCAGCAGCTCATCGGGACCGAACAATGAGCAGTTCTTC
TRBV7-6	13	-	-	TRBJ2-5	CASGPRIQETQYF	TGTGCCAGCGGTCCTAGAATACAAGAGACCCAGTACTTC
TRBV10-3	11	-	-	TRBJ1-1	CAIGGGTEAFF	TGTGCCATCGGGGGGGGCACTGAAGCTTTCTTT
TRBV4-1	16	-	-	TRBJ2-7	CASSHFPGLLSYEQYF	TGCGCCAGCAGCCACTTCCCGGGCCTCCTCTCCTACGAGCAGTACTTC
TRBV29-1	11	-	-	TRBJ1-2	CSVDSGYGYTF	TGCAGCGTTGATTCGGGCTATGGCTACACCTTC
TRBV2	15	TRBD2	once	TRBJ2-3	CATLVKRGGFDTQYF	TGTGCCACCCTGGTGAAGCGGGGGGGCTTCGATACGCAGTATTTT
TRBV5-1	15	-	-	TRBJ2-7	CASSLSIGFGYEQYF	TGCGCCAGCAGCTTAAGCATCGGATTCGGCTACGAGCAGTACTTC
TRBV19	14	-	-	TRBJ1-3	CASSTQNAGNTIYF	TGTGCCAGTAGTACCCAGAACGCCGGAAACACCATATATTTT
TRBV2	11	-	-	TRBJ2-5	CASSEGGTQYF	TGTGCCAGCAGTGAAGGTGGGACCCAGTACTTC
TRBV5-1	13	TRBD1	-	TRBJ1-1	CASRGQGNTEAFF	TGCGCCAGCAGGGGACAGGGTAATACTGAAGCTTTCTTT
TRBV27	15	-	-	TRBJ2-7	CASSLRGTVSYEQYF	TGTGCCAGCAGTTTAAGGGGGACGGTCTCCTACGAGCAGTACTTC
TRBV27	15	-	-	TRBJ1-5	CASSLRGISNQPQHF	TGTGCCAGCAGTTTAAGGGGGATTAGCAATCAGCCCCAGCATTTT
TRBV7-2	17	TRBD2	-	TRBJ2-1	CASSHPSAGVKYNEQFF	TGTGCCAGCAGCCACCCCTCCGCGGGGGTAAAATACAATGAGCAGTTCTTC
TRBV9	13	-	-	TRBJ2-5	CASSRGAQETQYF	TGTGCCAGCAGCCGAGGGGCCCAAGAGACCCAGTACTTC
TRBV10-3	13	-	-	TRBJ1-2	CAISQQGHYGYTF	TGTGCCATCAGTCAACAGGGCCACTATGGCTACACCTTC